These 24 T cell receptor beta chains share one sample of origin, sequenced in a study of T cells in women clearing cervical HPV infection. The assay was immunoSEQ multiplex PCR, and TCRdb's table has in-frame clones only and misses some. The sample totals about 36,000 clones. Sequenced input: blood buffy coat. These receptors came from a woman aged 18-69 years with a cervical HPV16 infection that either progressed to CIN3+ or cleared (not recorded which).

Regarding this clone: From the germline J gene comes the end of the CDR3, since the read stops 3 residues before it. The chain has TRBV7-9 and TRBJ2-2, with 13 bases that match TRBD2. CDR1 is SEHNR, CDR2 FQNEAQ, per germline (reference sequence). CDR3 length: 13 residues. The covered CDR3 bases are TGTGCCAGCAGCCAGGGACTAGCGGGGAAG. It yields the protein CASSQGLAGK. The full-length CDR3 reads as CASSQGLAGKLFF.

A word on this clone: The missing CDR3 end, 3 residues past where the read stops, is filled in from the germline J gene. The same CDR3 is also encoded by other DNA sequences in this sample. V gene TRBV13 combines with J gene TRBJ2-3; 7 bases fit TRBD1. This CDR3 spans 17 amino acids. The trim removed 5 bases at V and 6 bases at J, leaving 17 bases unmatched. The germline V gene encodes CDR1 PRHDT and CDR2 FYEKMQ (reference sequence). The CDR3 region is CASSQGEPGPITDTQYF. The sequenced part of the CDR3 DNA is TGTGCCAGCAGCCAGGGGGAACCGGGACCAATTACGGATACG.

Turning to this clone: The read comes to an end 3 residues before the CDR3 does, leaving the germline J gene to fill in the end. The V and J genes are TRBV7-7 and TRBJ2-3; D not certain. The CDR3 is 14 amino acids. The V gene's germline CDR1 is SSHAT and CDR2 FNYEAQ (reference sequence). V was shortened by 4 bases and J by 5 bases, with 13 bases between the two germline ends. Partial CDR3 DNA: TGTGCCAGCAGCTCGAGCGCGGTGGGAGATACG. This translates into CASSSSAVGDT. In full, the CDR3 is CASSSSAVGDTQYF.

About this clone: The read ends 3 residues shy of where the CDR3 ends; the end is completed using the germline J gene. This sequence joins TRBV28 and TRBJ2-1; possibly TRBD2 for D (6 bases). Germline CDR1 MDHEN, CDR2 SYDVKM. The V and J ends lost 1 base and 5 bases respectively, with 12 bases between them. The CDR3 totals 15 residues. CDR3 sequence: CASSLLGTLNNEQFF. CDR3 DNA, as far as it was read: TGTGCCAGCAGTTTATTAGGGACTCTGAACAATGAG.

With respect to this clone: The read halts 3 residues ahead of the CDR3 end, with the missing end drawn from the germline J gene. V usage is TRBV18 and J usage is TRBJ2-3, with 13 bases that match TRBD2. Germline V gene lookup returns CDR1 KGHSH and CDR2 LQKENI. The ends lost 4 bases at V and 1 base at J; junction bases unmatched: 5. This CDR3 is 17 amino acids long. The DNA read from the CDR3 is TGTGCCAGCTCACTCGGGACTAGCGGGGCTGGCACAGATACG. It is translated as CASSLGTSGAGTDT. The full-length CDR3 reads as CASSLGTSGAGTDTQYF.

A remark on this clone: Coverage ceases 3 residues before the CDR3 finishes, and the germline J gene fills in the end. The genes are TRBV6-1 and TRBJ2-2, with D maybe TRBD1 (5 bases). The germline CDR1 and CDR2 sequences are MNHNS and SASEGT. With 2 bases removed from V and 4 bases from J, the gap between germline ends came to 5 bases. The length of the CDR3 is 13 residues. CDR3 in amino acids: CASSEQGTGELFF. Partial CDR3 DNA: TGTGCCAGCAGTGAACAGGGCACCGGGGAG.

A word on this clone: Coverage ceases 3 residues before the CDR3 finishes, and the germline J gene fills in the end. This sequence joins TRBV30 and TRBJ2-5; D is unresolved. The CDR3 runs to 14 residues. V was trimmed by 0 bases and J by 5 bases, leaving 13 bases between them. Germline V gives CDR1 GTSNPN, CDR2 SVGIG (reference sequence). Incomplete CDR3 DNA: TGTGCCTGGAGTGTAGCCCCTCTGGTTGAGACC. It is translated as CAWSVAPLVET. The full CDR3 sequence reads CAWSVAPLVETQYF.

As for this clone: The read stops 3 residues short of the end of the CDR3; the missing end is completed from the germline J gene. The rearrangement links TRBV2 to TRBJ1-2; no clear D. The length of the CDR3 is 17 residues. Germline V gives CDR1 SNHLY, CDR2 FYNNEI. The CDR3 is CASSEAGLTAPRDTYTF. The CDR3 DNA, read in part, is TGTGCCAGCAGTGAAGCTGGCCTCACAGCTCCCCGCGATACC.

About this clone: Coverage ceases 3 residues before the CDR3 finishes, and the germline J gene fills in the end. The rearrangement uses TRBV18 and TRBJ2-7, with 7 bases fitting TRBD2. Germline values: CDR1 KGHSH, CDR2 LQKENI. The V and J ends lost 2 bases and 0 bases, in that order; junction bases with no gene match: 7. The CDR3 length is 16 residues. The part of the CDR3 DNA that was read is TGTGCCAGCTCACCAAATTCACTAGCGACCTCCTACGAG. It is translated as CASSPNSLATSYE. The whole CDR3 reads CASSPNSLATSYEQYF.

A remark on this clone: The read halts 3 residues ahead of the CDR3 end, with the missing end drawn from the germline J gene. This chain uses TRBV19 with TRBJ1-5; D is uncertain. V shed 3 bases and J shed 0 bases, with 9 bases lying between them. CDR3 length: 15 residues. Germline lookup yields CDR1 LNHDA and CDR2 SQIVND (reference sequence). The chain's CDR3 is CASSIMAHSNQPQHF. CDR3 DNA (partial): TGTGCCAGTAGTATTATGGCTCATAGCAATCAGCCC.

To note about this clone: The read comes to an end 3 residues before the CDR3 does, leaving the germline J gene to fill in the end. The chain combines TRBV20-1 with TRBJ2-1, with 7 bases matching TRBD1. With 2 bases clipped from V and 7 bases from J, the junction kept 20 bases outside the gene matches. The CDR3 sequence is 18 residues long. Germline CDR1 is DFQATT and CDR2 is SNEGSKA (reference sequence). Partial CDR3 DNA: TGCAGTGCTAGATTTAGTGGCCCCACAGGGGTTTTTAGGAATGAG. Protein: CSARFSGPTGVFRNE. The CDR3, in full, reads CSARFSGPTGVFRNEQFF.

Regarding this clone: Read sequence stops 3 residues before the CDR3 end, and the germline J gene provides the missing end. V and J are TRBV2 and TRBJ1-5; unclear D gene. The germline V gene encodes CDR1 SNHLY and CDR2 FYNNEI. The CDR3 totals 14 residues. Trimming took off 7 bases at V and 3 bases at J, with 13 bases between the two ends. CDR3 sequence reads: CASKQEGLNQPQHF. The covered CDR3 bases are TGTGCCAGCAAGCAAGAAGGGCTCAATCAGCCC.

On this clone: The sequence runs out 3 residues before the end of the CDR3; the remainder is reconstructed from the germline J gene. The rearrangement uses TRBV5-1 and TRBJ1-4; TRBD1 is a possible D gene (6 bases). Germline assignment: CDR1 SGHRS and CDR2 YFSETQ. This CDR3 is 16 amino acids long. V lost 3 bases, J lost 4 bases, and 16 bases lay in between. CDR3 region: CASSWGFGQINEKLFF. The sequenced CDR3 bases are TGCGCCAGCAGCTGGGGGTTCGGACAGATTAATGAAAAA.

In regard to this clone: The read finishes 3 residues shy of the CDR3 end, and the germline J gene is used to complete it. V and J are TRBV20-1 and TRBJ2-5; D is possibly TRBD2 (5 bases). Germline lookup yields CDR1 DFQATT and CDR2 SNEGSKA (reference sequence). Trimming cost V 0 bases and J 4 bases, with 12 bases left between them. The CDR3 has 14 amino acids. CDR3 in amino acids: CSARDLAAGETQYF. The part of the CDR3 DNA that was read is TGCAGTGCTAGAGATCTGGCTGCGGGAGAGACC.

CDR3 in amino acids: CASPSNMNTEAFF. CDR3 bases read: TGTGCCAGCCCATCTAATATGAACACTGAA. V gene TRBV18 combines with J gene TRBJ1-1; no firm D call. The missing CDR3 end, 3 residues past where the read stops, is filled in from the germline J gene. CDR3 length: 13 amino acids. The germline CDR1 and CDR2 sequences are KGHSH and LQKENI. The germline V and J ends were trimmed by 8 bases and 0 bases, with 10 bases remaining between them.

On this clone: The CDR3 goes on 3 residues after the read ends, and that part is filled in from the germline J gene. The chain employs TRBV7-2 and TRBJ2-2, with TRBD1 matching 8 bases. Germline-derived CDR1 and CDR2 are SGHTA and FQGNSA. The CDR3 is made up of 15 amino acids. The part of the CDR3 DNA that was read is TGTGCCAGCAGCTTAGGAGGGACAGGTCGGTCTCCG. It encodes CASSLGGTGRSP. The whole CDR3 sequence reads CASSLGGTGRSPLFF.

CDR3: CASSIDFGKGQGDLNTEAFF. Partial CDR3 DNA: TGTGCCAGTAGTATAGATTTTGGTAAGGGACAGGGTGATTTGAACACTGAA. This rearrangement joins TRBV19 to TRBJ1-1, with 9 bases identical to TRBD1. The missing CDR3 end, 3 residues past where the read stops, is filled in from the germline J gene. This CDR3 spans 20 amino acids. V lost 0 bases, J lost 0 bases, and 14 bases stayed unmatched. From germline, CDR1 is LNHDA and CDR2 SQIVND (reference sequence).

A note on this clone: From the germline J gene comes the end of the CDR3, since the read stops 3 residues before it. The chain uses TRBV12-3 or TRBV12-4 and TRBJ2-3; TRBD2 matches at 14 bases. This CDR3 spans 16 amino acids. Trimming cost V 3 bases and J 2 bases; bases outside gene matches: 1. The covered CDR3 bases are TGTGCCAGCAGTTTGGGACTAGCGGGGGTCACAGATACG. Amino acid sequence: CASSLGLAGVTDT. The whole CDR3 region reads CASSLGLAGVTDTQYF.

Comment on this clone: The missing CDR3 end, 3 residues past where the read stops, is filled in from the germline J gene. This chain connects TRBV4-1 to TRBJ2-3; TRBD2 agrees at 10 bases. In germline, CDR1 is MGHRA, CDR2 YSYEKL. CDR3 size: 18 residues. Trimming took 1 base from V and 2 from J; bases not matched to a gene: 9. The DNA read from the CDR3 is TGCGCCAGCAGCCAAGCTCTTAGCGGGGGGCTTTTCACAGATACG. Amino acids: CASSQALSGGLFTDT. The entire CDR3 sequence reads CASSQALSGGLFTDTQYF.

In regard to this clone: The DNA ends 3 residues before the CDR3 does, and the rest of the CDR3 is filled in from the germline J gene. The V gene is TRBV6-2 or TRBV6-3, the J gene TRBJ2-5, with TRBD2 matching over 7 bases. J was trimmed by 5 bases and V by 5 bases; bases with no gene match: 5. CDR3 size: 13 residues. Germline V gives CDR1 MNHEY, CDR2 SVGEGT. The CDR3 reads CASSRDYRETQYF. The CDR3 DNA, read in part, is TGTGCCAGCAGTAGGGACTACCGGGAGACC.

Details on this clone: The read terminates 3 residues before the CDR3 end, so the remaining end is supplied by the germline J gene. V gene TRBV6-2 or TRBV6-3 combines with J gene TRBJ2-1; 9 bases are a match to TRBD1. There are 14 residues in the CDR3. Germline trimming cut 2 bases from V and 8 bases from J; bases unmatched to any gene: 4. Germline V CDR1 and CDR2: MNHEY, SVGEGT. Partial CDR3 DNA: TGTGCCAGCAGTTACGGGACAGGGCCCTATGAG. It encodes CASSYGTGPYE. The full CDR3 protein is CASSYGTGPYEQFF.

Comment on this clone: Sequencing ends 3 residues short of the CDR3 end; the germline J gene provides the rest. The chain uses TRBV7-9 and TRBJ2-1, with 9 nucleotides matching TRBD1. Germline CDR1 reads SEHNR; CDR2 reads FQNEAQ (reference sequence). J gave up 3 bases and V 4 bases, and 4 bases lay outside the gene matches. The CDR3 is 15 amino acids. The CDR3 sequence is CASSSLGQGYNEQFF. The CDR3 bases that were read are TGTGCCAGCAGCTCTTTGGGACAGGGCTACAATGAG.

Comments on this clone: The CDR3 is cut off 3 residues early in the read; its end comes from the germline J gene. The J gene is TRBJ2-7, the V gene TRBV7-9; no clear D gene. V was trimmed by 6 bases and J by 0 bases, leaving 12 bases between them. Germline loops: CDR1 SEHNR, CDR2 FQNEAQ (reference sequence). The CDR3 has 14 amino acids. The CDR3 loop reads CASRQGGSSYEQYF. The covered CDR3 bases are TGTGCCAGCAGGCAAGGTGGCAGCTCCTACGAG.

A word on this clone: The CDR3 end is not reached by the read, which stops 3 residues before it; the germline J gene fills it in. The rearrangement links TRBV20-1 to TRBJ1-5; TRBD1 agrees at 7 bases. The CDR3 runs 14 residues. Per the germline V gene, CDR1 is DFQATT and CDR2 is SNEGSKA (reference sequence). V was clipped by 5 bases and J by 6 bases; unmatched bases: 10. Incomplete CDR3 DNA: TGCAGTGCTTTACAGGGGAACGAGGGTCAGCCC. Translating it yields CSALQGNEGQP. The full-length CDR3 reads as CSALQGNEGQPQHF.